This T cell receptor beta chain was obtained from a study of early T cells in non-severe SARS-CoV-2 infection. Across the study: Chains stayed unpaired after sequencing of bulk RNA from unsorted whole blood.

Trimming took 4 bases from V and 8 from J, leaving 17 bases between them. From germline, CDR1 is LGHNA and CDR2 YSLEER. The CDR3 sequence is 15 residues long. This clonotype was detected many times. Via MiXCR, TCRdb re-called the 5' RACE reads, giving one row per CDR3 protein. The sample yields under 40,000 distinct CDR3 sequences, 5.8% seen once. This clonotype was obtained from an adult who was a healthcare worker with PCR-confirmed SARS-CoV-2 infection or an uninfected control (not recorded which). The specimen was whole blood. The genes are TRBV4-3 and TRBJ1-4; maybe TRBD1 (5 bases). CDR3 sequence reads: CASSPAPARQEKLFF. The CDR3 region has the DNA TGCGCCAGCAGCCCAGCACCCGCTCGACAGGAAAAACTGTTTTTT.